The 7 T cell receptor beta chains listed next were all sequenced from one sample in a study of neoadjuvant anti-PD-1 for oral cavity cancer. Repertoires were generated with immunoSEQ multiplex PCR, while TCRdb's copy carries only in-frame clones and drops some. The sample shows tens of thousands of clones, approximately 80% of them seen only once. This specimen was PBMCs, taken before nivolumab (anti-PD-1) treatment. The source of these receptors is a person aged 40 to 85 with oral cavity squamous cell carcinoma.

The chain employs TRBV5-8 and TRBJ2-7, with D perhaps matching TRBD1 (5 bases). The CDR3 spans 13 residues. Per germline, CDR1 SGHTS and CDR2 YDEGEE. V lost 5 bases to trimming and J lost 4 bases, with 13 bases between them. CDR3 DNA sequence: TGTGCCAGCAGTTTTATCAGGGTTTACGAGCAGTACTTC. This gives the protein CASSFIRVYEQYF.

A single count supports this clone. The gene calls are TRBV10-3 and TRBJ1-5, with 9 bases lining up with TRBD1. With 10 bases clipped from V and 0 bases from J, the junction kept 7 bases outside the gene matches. CDR1 and CDR2 from the germline V gene are ENHRY and SYGVKD. The CDR3 covers 15 residues. CDR3 protein: CATRDRENSNQPQHF. CDR3 bases: TGTGCCACCCGGGACAGGGAAAATAGCAATCAGCCCCAGCATTTT.

V gene TRBV5-1 combines with J gene TRBJ1-5; a weak D match, TRBD1 (5 bases). The germline gives CDR1 SGHRS, CDR2 YFSETQ. This CDR3 comprises 16 residues. The V gene lost 4 bases and the J gene lost 0 bases, with 14 bases spanning the gap. The CDR3 DNA follows: TGCGCCAGCAGCCCTACCCCAGGGAATAGCAATCAGCCCCAGCATTTT. As protein: CASSPTPGNSNQPQHF.

The rearrangement uses TRBV4-1 and TRBJ1-2; D perhaps matches TRBD1 (5 bases). Trimming left V 6 bases short and J 4 bases short, with 15 bases between. Germline V gene sequence: CDR1 MGHRA, CDR2 YSYEKL. This CDR3 has 14 amino acids. CDR3 sequence: CASRPAREPYGYTF. The CDR3 nucleotides read TGCGCCAGCAGGCCCGCCAGGGAACCCTATGGCTACACCTTC.

This clone has a single count. J is TRBJ1-2 and V is TRBV6-1; D might be TRBD1 (6 bases). Germline V lookup: CDR1 MNHNS, CDR2 SASEGT. CDR3 length: 13 amino acids. V was cut by 6 bases and J by 2 bases, with 10 bases left in between. This CDR3 reads CASSHGQNYGYTF. The CDR3 nucleotides are TGTGCCAGCAGCCATGGACAGAACTATGGCTACACCTTC.

For the CDR3, the DNA is TGTGCCAGCAGCCAAAGTGGGGTGCAGAGTAATTCACCCCTCCACTTT. Translating it yields CASSQSGVQSNSPLHF. The J gene is TRBJ1-6, the V gene TRBV4-2, with unresolved D. The CDR3 spans 16 residues. The V gene lost 2 bases and the J gene lost 6 bases, with 14 bases spanning the gap. CDR1 is LGHNA and CDR2 is YNFKEQ in the germline V gene.

The gene calls are TRBV27 and TRBJ1-2; 7 bases fit TRBD1. V lost 5 bases, J lost 1 base, and 7 bases stayed unmatched. In germline, CDR1 is MNHEY, CDR2 SMNVEV (reference sequence). The CDR3 covers 15 residues. CDR3 in DNA: TGTGCCAGCAGTCTTGATAGGGACAGTAACTATGGCTACACCTTC. Amino acids: CASSLDRDSNYGYTF.